Sequencing of this T cell receptor beta chain was carried out in a study of T cell repertoires in cytomegalovirus infection. Study-wide context: Carrying CMV and the relevant HLA type showed in public TCR beta signatures.

Germline assignment: CDR1 SGHDN and CDR2 FVKESK. Trimming pared 1 base from V and 11 bases from J, leaving 11 bases between. The CDR3 is 12 amino acids. TCRdb processed the reads anew with MiXCR; each CDR3 protein has one entry. The sample has some 600,000 distinct CDR3 sequences, less than 25% seen once. General study findings and limits: Pooled public TCR beta family frequency picked out CMV carriers with the relevant HLA. There were HLA-C-restricted CMV-specific TCR beta clonotypes dominating the ex vivo response.

Regarding this clonotype: The antigen is undetermined.

This TCR derives from a human donor in good health (CMV status not recorded). Some clones in this sample may be carry-over from other donors' samples. The rearrangement joins TRBV14 to TRBJ1-1; no clear D. Source material: CD8+ T cells from PBMCs. This CDR3 is CASSQGQYVAFF. The CDR3 DNA reads TGTGCCAGCAGCCAAGGGCAGTATGTGGCTTTCTTT.